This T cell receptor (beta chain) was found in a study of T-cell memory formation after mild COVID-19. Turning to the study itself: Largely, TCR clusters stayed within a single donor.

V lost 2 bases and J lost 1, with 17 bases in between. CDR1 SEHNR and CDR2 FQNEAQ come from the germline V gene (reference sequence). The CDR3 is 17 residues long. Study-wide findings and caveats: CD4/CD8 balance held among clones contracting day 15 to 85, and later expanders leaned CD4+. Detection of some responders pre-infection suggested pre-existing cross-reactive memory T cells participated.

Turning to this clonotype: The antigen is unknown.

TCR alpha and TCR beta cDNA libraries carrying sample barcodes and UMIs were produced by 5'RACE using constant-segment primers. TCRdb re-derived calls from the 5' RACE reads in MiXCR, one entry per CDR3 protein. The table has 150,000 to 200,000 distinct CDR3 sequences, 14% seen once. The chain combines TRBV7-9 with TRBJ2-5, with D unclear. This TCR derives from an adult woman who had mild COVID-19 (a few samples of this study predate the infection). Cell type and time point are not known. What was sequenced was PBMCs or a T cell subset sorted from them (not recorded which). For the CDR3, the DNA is TGTGCCAGCAGCTTATCTGACCTACCTTTCCTCCAAGAGACCCAGTACTTC. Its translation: CASSLSDLPFLQETQYF.